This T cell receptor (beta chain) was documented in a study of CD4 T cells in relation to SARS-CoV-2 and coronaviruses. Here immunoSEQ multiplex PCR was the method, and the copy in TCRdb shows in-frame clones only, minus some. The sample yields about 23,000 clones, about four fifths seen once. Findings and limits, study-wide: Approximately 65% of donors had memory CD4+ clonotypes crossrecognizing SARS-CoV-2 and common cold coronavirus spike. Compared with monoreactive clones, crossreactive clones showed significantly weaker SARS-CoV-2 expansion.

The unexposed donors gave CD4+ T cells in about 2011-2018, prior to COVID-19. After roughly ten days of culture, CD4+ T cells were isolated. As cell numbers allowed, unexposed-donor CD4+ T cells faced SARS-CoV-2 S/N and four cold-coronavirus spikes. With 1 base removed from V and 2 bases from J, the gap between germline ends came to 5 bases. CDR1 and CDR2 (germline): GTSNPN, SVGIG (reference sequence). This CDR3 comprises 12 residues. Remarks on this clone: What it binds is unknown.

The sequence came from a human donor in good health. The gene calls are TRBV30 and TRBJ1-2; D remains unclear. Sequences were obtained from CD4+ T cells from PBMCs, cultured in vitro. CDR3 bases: TGTGCCTGGAGTGAAGACAACTATGGCTACACCTTC. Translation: CAWSEDNYGYTF.